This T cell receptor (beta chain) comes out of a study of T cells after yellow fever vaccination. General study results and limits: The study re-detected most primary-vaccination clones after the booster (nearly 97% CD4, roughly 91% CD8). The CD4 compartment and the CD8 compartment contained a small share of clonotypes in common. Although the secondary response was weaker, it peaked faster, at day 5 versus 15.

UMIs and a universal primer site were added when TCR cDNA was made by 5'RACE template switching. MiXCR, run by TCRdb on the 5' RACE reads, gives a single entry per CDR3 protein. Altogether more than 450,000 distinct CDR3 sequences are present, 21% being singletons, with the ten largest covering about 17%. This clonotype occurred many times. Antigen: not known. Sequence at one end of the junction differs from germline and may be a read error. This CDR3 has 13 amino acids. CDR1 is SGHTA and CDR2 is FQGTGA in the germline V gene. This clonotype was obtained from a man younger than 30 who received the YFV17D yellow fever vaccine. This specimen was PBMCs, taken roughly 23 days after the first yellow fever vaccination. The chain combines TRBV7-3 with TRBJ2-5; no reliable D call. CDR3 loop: CASSFGLGETQYF. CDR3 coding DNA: TGCGCCAGCAGCTTCGGGCTCGGGGAGACCCAGTACTTC.